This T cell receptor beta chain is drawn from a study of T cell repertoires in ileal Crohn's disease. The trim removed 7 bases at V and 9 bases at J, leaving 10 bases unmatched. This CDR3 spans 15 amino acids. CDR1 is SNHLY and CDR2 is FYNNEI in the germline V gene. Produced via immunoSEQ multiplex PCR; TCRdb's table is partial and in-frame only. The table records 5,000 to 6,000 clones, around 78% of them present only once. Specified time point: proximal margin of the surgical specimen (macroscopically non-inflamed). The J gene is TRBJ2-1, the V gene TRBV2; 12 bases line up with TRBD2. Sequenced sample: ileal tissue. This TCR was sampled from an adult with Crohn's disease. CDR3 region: CASKRASGGAGEQFF. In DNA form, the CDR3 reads TGTGCCAGCAAAAGGGCTAGCGGGGGGGCGGGTGAGCAGTTCTTC. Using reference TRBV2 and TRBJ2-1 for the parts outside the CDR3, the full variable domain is EPEVTQTPSHQVTQMGQEVILRCVPISNHLYFYWYRQILGQKVEFLVSFYNNEISEKSEIFDDQFSVERPDGSNFTLKIRSTKLEDSAMYFCASKRASGGAGEQFFGPGTRLTVL.